The following is a T cell receptor beta chain sequence with its context. Its antigen is currently unknown. This entry belongs to a study of cytomegalovirus exposure and HLA in healthy donors. Points from the study as a whole: Other equally common chains were less clonally expanded than HLA-associated TCR beta chains, a later analysis showed. Association of a missense DCLRE1C variant with TCR beta V- and J-gene trimming was reported in a later analysis. The Asian-associated ancestry cluster reportedly had fewer N-insertions than the approximately 670-donor mean in a later analysis.

Samples came from healthy bone marrow donors. Primers for the PCR totalled 60 Vbeta and 13 Jbeta. Assay: immunoSEQ multiplex PCR; the TCRdb copy retains only in-frame clones and omits some. The sample includes roughly 170,000 clones, roughly four fifths seen only once; the top ten take around 1.5%. V gave up 4 bases and J gave up 0 bases, with 14 bases separating them. Germline V gives CDR1 SGDLS, CDR2 YYNGEE. The CDR3 totals 16 residues. The origin of this receptor is a man aged 50 or older in good health and CMV-seronegative. This chain joins TRBV9 and TRBJ1-3; perhaps TRBD1 as D (6 bases). Specimen: PBMCs. The CDR3 region is CASSPRGGISGNTIYF. The CDR3 DNA reads as TGTGCCAGCAGCCCAAGGGGGGGTATCTCTGGAAACACCATATATTTT.